The 30 T cell receptor beta chains listed next were all sequenced from one sample in a study of cytotoxic CD8 clonotypes in ibrutinib-treated CLL. The table came from immunoSEQ multiplex PCR; TCRdb's copy has only in-frame clones and leaves some out. There are roughly 76,000 clones in the sample; 80% occur only once, and under 8.5% lies in the top ten. The sequencing used PBMCs, collected at disease progression, from a patient treated with ibrutinib. The receptors here all came from a human donor with chronic lymphocytic leukemia.

The chain recombines TRBV18 with TRBJ1-5; D is undetermined. CDR3 length equals 13 residues. Germline V gene lookup returns CDR1 KGHSH and CDR2 LQKENI. Between the trimmed V and J ends, which lost 3 bases and 7 bases, there was a span of 10 bases. The CDR3 coding sequence is TGTGCCAGCTCACCCTCAAGCGACCAGCCCCAGCATTTT. Translation: CASSPSSDQPQHF.

J is TRBJ2-6 and V is TRBV27, with a tentative D call TRBD2 (6 bases). The CDR3 covers 14 residues. The germline V gene has CDR1 MNHEY and CDR2 SMNVEV (reference sequence). V dropped 5 bases and J dropped 3 bases, with 8 bases sitting between them. CDR3 loop: CASSLGSGANVLTF. As DNA, the CDR3 is TGTGCCAGCAGTCTCGGGAGTGGGGCCAACGTCCTGACTTTC.

Of note for this clone: At one end the junction does not follow the germline gene, possibly because of a read error. The chain employs TRBV5-6 and TRBJ1-2, with 7 bases aligning to TRBD1. The CDR3 is 13 amino acids. Germline CDR1 is SGHDT and CDR2 is YYEEEE. The CDR3 DNA sequence: TGCGCCGCGGGGACAGTGACACGCCAAGGCTACACCTTC. Amino acid sequence: CAAGTVTRQGYTF. Variable domain in full (rest from reference TRBV5-6 and TRBJ1-2): DAGVTQSPTHLIKTRGQQVTLRCSPKSGHDTVSWYQQALGQGPQFIFQYYEEEERQRGNFPDRFSGHQFPNYSSELNVNALLLGDSALYLCAAGTVTRQGYTFGSGTRLTVV.

Only a few counts were recorded for this clone. The chain uses TRBV6-1 and TRBJ1-5; D call uncertain. V was clipped by 6 bases and J by 3 bases, with 12 bases between them. Germline-derived CDR1 and CDR2 are MNHNS and SASEGT. The CDR3 runs 14 residues. CDR3 protein: CASSASGYNQPQHF. The CDR3 DNA is TGTGCCAGCAGCGCATCGGGGTACAATCAGCCCCAGCATTTT.

Here the CDR3 DNA reads TGTGCCTGGAGTAGCGCGGAGCAGCAGTACTTC. This encodes CAWSSAEQQYF. This chain uses TRBV30 with TRBJ2-7, with D uncertain. Per the germline V gene, CDR1 is GTSNPN and CDR2 is SVGIG (reference sequence). The CDR3 has 11 amino acids. The V end was cut by 2 bases, the J end by 8 bases, with 10 bases between.

The J gene is TRBJ1-4, the V gene TRBV18; D not resolved. This CDR3 comprises 14 residues. The germline V gene encodes CDR1 KGHSH and CDR2 LQKENI. Between the trimmed V and J ends, which lost 3 bases and 6 bases, there was a span of 11 bases. CDR3 coding DNA: TGTGCCAGCTCACCGTACCAGTATGATGAAAAACTGTTTTTT. It specifies CASSPYQYDEKLFF.

V gene TRBV19 combines with J gene TRBJ1-5; TRBD1 aligns across 8 bases. The germline CDR1 and CDR2 sequences are LNHDA and SQIVND (reference sequence). The ends lost 4 bases at V and 0 bases at J; junction bases unmatched: 2. This CDR3 is 15 amino acids long. CDR3 in DNA: TGTGCCAGTAGTACAGGGGGCATTAGCAATCAGCCCCAGCATTTT. Amino acid sequence: CASSTGGISNQPQHF.

In the case of this clone: One junction end does not reproduce the germline sequence, and a read error may be involved. The V call is TRBV16, the J call TRBJ2-7; D call uncertain. Per germline, CDR1 KGHSY and CDR2 FQNENV. The CDR3 covers 12 residues. The CDR3, as DNA: TGTGCCAGCAGCCAATCCGGTCCTCTTCCACATTTC. Amino acids: CASSQSGPLPHF.

This clone showed up just a few times. The rearrangement joins TRBV30 to TRBJ2-7; D gene unclear. The CDR3 is 13 amino acids. Per germline, CDR1 GTSNPN and CDR2 SVGIG (reference sequence). Trimming pared 1 base from V and 6 bases from J, leaving 13 bases between. CDR3 in DNA: TGTGCCTGGAGTGGTCTAGGATCAGGCGAGCAGTACTTC. This encodes CAWSGLGSGEQYF.

This sequence joins TRBV13 and TRBJ2-4; 7 positions match TRBD1. Per the germline V gene, CDR1 is PRHDT and CDR2 is FYEKMQ (reference sequence). V gave up 5 bases and J gave up 4 bases; unmatched junction bases: 11. The CDR3 extends over 16 amino acids. The CDR3 sequence is CASSQIWTGDKNIQYF. The CDR3 nucleotides are TGTGCCAGCAGCCAAATTTGGACAGGCGATAAAAACATTCAGTACTTC.

The chain uses TRBV7-9 and TRBJ2-5, with D perhaps given as TRBD1 or TRBD2 (5 bases each). CDR3 size: 14 residues. Trimming stripped 8 bases from V and 5 bases from J, with 18 bases between. Germline CDR1 reads SEHNR; CDR2 reads FQNEAQ (reference sequence). The CDR3 here is CASSRGAQRETQYF. CDR3 sequence (DNA): TGTGCCAGCTCGCGAGGGGCGCAGCGGGAGACCCAGTACTTC.

V usage is TRBV11-2 and J usage is TRBJ2-1; D perhaps matches TRBD1 (5 bases). Deletions cut 5 bases from V and 0 bases from J, with 23 bases between. The V gene's germline CDR1 is SGHAT and CDR2 FQNNGV. The CDR3 totals 19 residues. CDR3 residues: CASSARGTRDISSYNEQFF. CDR3 bases: TGTGCCAGCAGCGCTAGGGGCACCAGGGATATTAGCTCCTACAATGAGCAGTTCTTC. Together with reference TRBV11-2 and TRBJ2-1, the CDR3 gives the full variable domain: EAGVAQSPRYKIIEKRQSVAFWCNPISGHATLYWYQQILGQGPKLLIQFQNNGVVDDSQLPKDRFSAERLKGVDSTLKIQPAKLEDSAVYLCASSARGTRDISSYNEQFFGPGTRLTVL.

The chain recombines TRBV27 with TRBJ2-5; D may correspond to TRBD1 or TRBD2 (5 bases each). Germline CDR1 is MNHEY and CDR2 is SMNVEV (reference sequence). Trimming left V 2 bases short and J 5 bases short, with 21 bases between. The CDR3 loop spans 17 amino acids. Here the CDR3 DNA reads TGTGCCAGCAGTTTAAAGTCTGGGGGTCTCCCTTGGGAGACCCAGTACTTC. Its translation is CASSLKSGGLPWETQYF.

The count of this clone is one. The chain employs TRBV28 and TRBJ2-7; unclear D gene. CDR1 and CDR2 from the germline V gene are MDHEN and SYDVKM. The CDR3 is 13 residues long. Trimming removed 3 bases at V and 4 bases at J, with 10 bases between. The DNA for the CDR3 is TGTGCCAGCAGTTTCAACAAGAAATACGAGCAGTACTTC. This translates into CASSFNKKYEQYF.

This clone appeared once. V and J are TRBV5-1 and TRBJ2-7, with TRBD2 as a possible D gene (5 bases). CDR1 is SGHRS, CDR2 YFSETQ, per germline. CDR3 length: 15 residues. With 0 bases removed from V and 1 base from J, the gap between germline ends came to 11 bases. CDR3 sequence: CASSLAGFRSYEQYF. The DNA for the CDR3 is TGCGCCAGCAGCTTGGCGGGGTTTCGTTCCTACGAGCAGTACTTC.

This chain joins TRBV7-3 and TRBJ2-7, with D unresolved. Germline CDR1 reads SGHTA; CDR2 reads FQGTGA. The CDR3 extends over 13 amino acids. Trimming took off 3 bases at V and 6 bases at J, with 12 bases between the two ends. CDR3 bases: TGTGCCAGCAGCTTCGCGATGGAGCGCGAGCAGTACTTC. Protein product: CASSFAMEREQYF.

The gene calls are TRBV27 and TRBJ2-7; D call uncertain. Trimming removed 2 bases at V and 3 bases at J, with 14 bases between. Per the germline V gene, CDR1 is MNHEY and CDR2 is SMNVEV (reference sequence). The CDR3 consists of 15 residues. The CDR3 DNA follows: TGTGCCAGCAGTTTACTCGGGCAGGCGGTCTACGAGCAGTACTTC. As protein: CASSLLGQAVYEQYF.

The chain links TRBV10-3 to TRBJ1-6, with TRBD1 matching 8 bases. The V gene end was trimmed by 3 bases and the J gene end by 9 bases; junction bases not matched to a gene: 7. This CDR3 has 15 amino acids. CDR1 and CDR2 (germline): ENHRY, SYGVKD. CDR3 in amino acids: CAISDYGQGSSPLHF. The CDR3 DNA reads TGTGCCATCAGTGATTATGGACAGGGTAGTTCACCCCTCCACTTT.

The chain uses TRBV9 and TRBJ1-1; no firm D call. The germline CDR1 and CDR2 sequences are SGDLS and YYNGEE. Trimming took 3 bases from V and 1 from J, leaving 7 bases between them. The CDR3 loop spans 13 amino acids. DNA for the CDR3: TGTGCCAGCAGCGAGGACCCGAACACTGAAGCTTTCTTT. Protein: CASSEDPNTEAFF.

V is TRBV6-5 and J is TRBJ2-1; 9 bases are shared with TRBD2. In germline, CDR1 is MNHEY, CDR2 SVGAGI. There are 14 residues in the CDR3. Germline trimming cut 7 bases from V and 9 bases from J; bases unmatched to any gene: 10. CDR3 sequence reads: CASIGSGGWSEQFF. DNA of the CDR3: TGTGCCAGCATTGGTAGCGGGGGTTGGAGTGAGCAGTTCTTC.

This clone was seen more than once but under ten times. This sequence joins TRBV18 and TRBJ1-1; D possibly corresponds to TRBD1 (6 bases). CDR3 length: 15 residues. The V and J ends lost 3 bases and 11 bases respectively, with 22 bases between them. CDR1 is KGHSH and CDR2 is LQKENI in the germline V gene. CDR3 nucleotide sequence: TGTGCCAGCTCACCCGGATTAGGGGGGGGGTTCCGCGCTTTCTTT. Its protein is CASSPGLGGGFRAFF.

The chain combines TRBV11-2 with TRBJ1-5; no firm D call. V shed 4 bases and J shed 4 bases, with 8 bases lying between them. The CDR3 spans 13 residues. The germline CDR1 and CDR2 sequences are SGHAT and FQNNGV. CDR3 loop: CASSSTRNQPQHF. The CDR3 nucleotides are TGTGCCAGCAGCTCTACCCGGAATCAGCCCCAGCATTTT.

The chain uses TRBV2 and TRBJ1-5; 7 positions match TRBD1. The J segment lost 1 base and the V segment lost 1 base, leaving 1 base of the junction unmatched. The CDR3 is 15 amino acids. Germline V lookup: CDR1 SNHLY, CDR2 FYNNEI. The CDR3 spells CASSEETGSNQPQHF. The CDR3 nucleotides read TGTGCCAGCAGTGAAGAGACAGGGAGCAATCAGCCCCAGCATTTT. Full variable domain (rest looked up from reference TRBV2 and TRBJ1-5): EPEVTQTPSHQVTQMGQEVILRCVPISNHLYFYWYRQILGQKVEFLVSFYNNEISEKSEIFDDQFSVERPDGSNFTLKIRSTKLEDSAMYFCASSEETGSNQPQHFGDGTRLSIL.

The chain is built from TRBV5-1 and TRBJ2-3; D unclear. CDR3 length equals 14 residues. Germline V CDR1 and CDR2: SGHRS, YFSETQ. The V gene lost 1 base and the J gene lost 0 bases, with 6 bases spanning the gap. Here the CDR3 reads CASSLQASTDTQYF. CDR3 in DNA: TGCGCCAGCAGCTTGCAGGCAAGCACAGATACGCAGTATTTT.

The rearrangement uses TRBV6-5 and TRBJ1-1; no clear D. The germline gives CDR1 MNHEY, CDR2 SVGAGI. The CDR3 is 15 residues long. The germline V and J ends were trimmed by 0 bases and 1 base, with 9 bases remaining between them. Here the CDR3 DNA reads TGTGCCAGCAGTTACTCGAGAGAAGCGAACACTGAAGCTTTCTTT. Protein product: CASSYSREANTEAFF.

The genes are TRBV4-1 and TRBJ1-4; perhaps TRBD1 as D (5 bases). This CDR3 comprises 15 residues. CDR1 is MGHRA, CDR2 YSYEKL, per germline. Trimming took 5 bases from V and 7 from J, leaving 17 bases between them. For the CDR3, the DNA is TGCGCCAGCAGCTCAGAGCGGGGCTTTCGTGAAAAACTGTTTTTT. This codes for CASSSERGFREKLFF.

The gene calls are TRBV7-6 and TRBJ2-7; 13 nucleotides agree with TRBD2. This CDR3 is built from 16 residues. The junction had 4 bases not matched to a gene; V was cut back by 3 bases and J by 2 bases. Germline V gene lookup returns CDR1 SGHVS and CDR2 FNYEAQ. As DNA, the CDR3 is TGTGCCAGCAGCTTGGGACTAGCGGGGATTCCCTACGAGCAGTACTTC. Translating it yields CASSLGLAGIPYEQYF.

This clone was picked up a small number of times. V is TRBV6-5 and J is TRBJ1-2, with D perhaps matching TRBD1 (5 bases). Trimming removed 2 bases at V and 5 bases at J, with 9 bases between. Germline assignment: CDR1 MNHEY and CDR2 SVGAGI. The CDR3 contains 13 residues. The CDR3 reads CASSYRGTYGYTF. CDR3 DNA sequence: TGTGCCAGCAGTTACAGGGGTACTTATGGCTACACCTTC.

The chain carries TRBV30 and TRBJ2-1; 9 bases match TRBD1. The germline gives CDR1 GTSNPN, CDR2 SVGIG (reference sequence). The CDR3 is made up of 14 amino acids. The junction had 5 bases not matched to a gene; V was cut back by 4 bases and J by 4 bases. As DNA, the CDR3 is TGTGCCTGGAATGCCGGGACAGGGTACAATGAGCAGTTCTTC. It specifies CAWNAGTGYNEQFF.

This sequence joins TRBV29-1 and TRBJ2-1; TRBD2 agrees at 14 bases. CDR3 length: 21 amino acids. Germline V CDR1 and CDR2: SQVTM, ANQGSEA. The J segment lost 0 bases and the V segment lost 5 bases, leaving 18 bases of the junction unmatched. CDR3 bases: TGCAGCGTTTATATGCTGGGTTCGGGACTAGCGGGGGTAAGCTCCTACAATGAGCAGTTCTTC. It translates to CSVYMLGSGLAGVSSYNEQFF.